This section outlines one TCR beta chain sequence together with its context. Its antigen is as yet unknown. V was pared by 7 bases and J by 2 bases, with 20 bases between. The germline gives CDR1 SQVTM, CDR2 ANQGSEA. This CDR3 region has 16 residues. The data derive from a study of blood T cells in healthy people across ages. Points from the study as a whole: What prevented conclusive comparison of naive and antigen-experienced cells was that PBMCs were unsorted. Roughly linear age-related decline in beta diversity appeared, significant by age about 37. Not knowing donor CMV status may have confounded expanded clonotype changes.

With a J-beta primer mix and a sample-barcoded 5' primer, a second PCR ran roughly 6 to 11 cycles. Per sample, CDR3-containing paired-end reads numbered at least 3 million. TCRdb called the 5' RACE reads again in MiXCR, with one record for every CDR3 protein. The sample lists 1.5 million to 2 million distinct CDR3 sequences, roughly 27% seen once, with roughly 8.2% in the top ten. This receptor was taken from a woman aged 30 to 39 in good health. Sequenced: blood. The chain carries TRBV29-1 and TRBJ1-4; D uncertain. The CDR3 loop reads CSANLGPGSTNEKLFF. Written as DNA, the CDR3 is TGCAGCGCTAACCTTGGGCCCGGGAGCACTAATGAAAAACTGTTTTTT.